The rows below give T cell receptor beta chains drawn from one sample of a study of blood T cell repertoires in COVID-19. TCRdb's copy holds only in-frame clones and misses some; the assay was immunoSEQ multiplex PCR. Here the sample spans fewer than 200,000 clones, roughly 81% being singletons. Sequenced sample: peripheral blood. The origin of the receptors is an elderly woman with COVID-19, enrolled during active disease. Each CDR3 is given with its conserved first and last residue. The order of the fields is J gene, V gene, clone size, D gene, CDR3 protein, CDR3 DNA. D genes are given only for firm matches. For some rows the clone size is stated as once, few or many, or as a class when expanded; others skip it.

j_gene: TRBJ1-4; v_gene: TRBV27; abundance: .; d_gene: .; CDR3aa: CASSFSGRTNEKLFF; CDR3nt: TGTGCCAGCAGTTTTTCTGGGAGAACTAATGAAAAACTGTTTTTT
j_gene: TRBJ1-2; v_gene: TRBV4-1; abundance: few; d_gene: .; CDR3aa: CASSQVSANYGYTF; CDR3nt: TGCGCCAGCAGCCAAGTTTCAGCTAACTATGGCTACACCTTC
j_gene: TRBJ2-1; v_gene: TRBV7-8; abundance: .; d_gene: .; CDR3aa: CASSLGGTYNEQFF; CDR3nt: TGTGCCAGCAGCTTAGGCGGCACCTACAATGAGCAGTTCTTC
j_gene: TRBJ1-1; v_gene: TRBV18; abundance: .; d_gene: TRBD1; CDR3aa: CASSPLGQGTGTEAFF; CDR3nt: TGTGCCAGCTCCCCCCTAGGACAGGGCACGGGCACTGAAGCTTTCTTT
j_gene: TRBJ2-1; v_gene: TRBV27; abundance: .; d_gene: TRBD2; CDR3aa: CASRLVGLAGVSTYNEQFF; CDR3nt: TGTGCCAGCAGACTAGTGGGACTAGCGGGAGTTAGTACCTACAATGAGCAGTTCTTC
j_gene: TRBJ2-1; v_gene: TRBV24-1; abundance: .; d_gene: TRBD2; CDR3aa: CATSLELAGPNEQFF; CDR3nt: TGTGCCACCAGTCTTGAACTAGCGGGCCCCAATGAGCAGTTCTTC
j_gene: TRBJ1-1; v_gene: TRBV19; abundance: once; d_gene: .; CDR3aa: CASTQPLGRLRTEAFF; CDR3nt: TGTGCCAGTACCCAACCCTTGGGGCGCTTGAGGACTGAAGCTTTCTTT
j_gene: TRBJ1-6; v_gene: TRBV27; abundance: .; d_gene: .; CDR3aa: CASSSSPHPRSPLHF; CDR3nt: TGTGCCAGCAGTTCGTCGCCTCATCCCAGATCACCCCTCCACTTT
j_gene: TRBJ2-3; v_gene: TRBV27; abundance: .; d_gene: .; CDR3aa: CASTTFVGWTGGNTQYF; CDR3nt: TGTGCCAGCACCACGTTTGTCGGATGGACCGGGGGAAACACGCAGTATTTT
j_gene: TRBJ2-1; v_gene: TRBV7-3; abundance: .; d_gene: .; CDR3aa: CASSLYPQWAGGSREQFF; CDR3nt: TGTGCCAGCAGCTTATACCCCCAATGGGCCGGGGGATCCCGTGAGCAGTTCTTC
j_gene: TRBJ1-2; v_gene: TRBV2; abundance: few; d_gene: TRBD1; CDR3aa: CATQGADGYTF; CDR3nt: TGTGCCACACAGGGGGCGGATGGCTACACCTTC
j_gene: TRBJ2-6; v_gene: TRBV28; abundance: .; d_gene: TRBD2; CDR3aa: CASSFSTSGRPGANVLTF; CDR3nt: TGTGCCAGCAGTTTTTCGACTAGCGGGAGGCCTGGGGCCAACGTCCTGACTTTC
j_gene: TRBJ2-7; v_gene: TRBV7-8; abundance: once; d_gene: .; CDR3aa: CASSLVGHVSYEQYF; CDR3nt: TGTGCCAGCAGCTTAGTTGGACACGTCTCCTACGAGCAGTACTTC
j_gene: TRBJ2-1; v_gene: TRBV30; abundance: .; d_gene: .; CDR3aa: CAWSPYNEQFF; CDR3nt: TGTGCCTGGAGTCCATACAATGAGCAGTTCTTC
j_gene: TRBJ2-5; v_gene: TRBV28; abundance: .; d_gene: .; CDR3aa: CASTRYQETQYF; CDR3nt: TGTGCCAGCACCCGGTACCAAGAGACCCAGTACTTC
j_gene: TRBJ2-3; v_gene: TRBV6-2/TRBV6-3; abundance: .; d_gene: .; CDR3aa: CASSYLISTDTQYF; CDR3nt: TGTGCCAGCAGTTACCTAATTAGCACAGATACGCAGTATTTT
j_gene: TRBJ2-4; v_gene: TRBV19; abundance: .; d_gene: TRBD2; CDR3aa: CASSLPSGADIQYF; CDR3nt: TGTGCCAGTAGTCTGCCTAGCGGGGCAGACATTCAGTACTTC
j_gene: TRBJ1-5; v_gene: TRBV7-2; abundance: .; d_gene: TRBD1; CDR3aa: CASSLGAGGSQPQHF; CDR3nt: TGTGCCAGCAGCTTAGGGGCAGGGGGAAGTCAGCCCCAGCATTTT
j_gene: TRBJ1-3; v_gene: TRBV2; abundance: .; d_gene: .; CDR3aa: CASCRVHTIYF; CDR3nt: TGTGCCAGCTGCAGGGTGCACACCATATATTTT
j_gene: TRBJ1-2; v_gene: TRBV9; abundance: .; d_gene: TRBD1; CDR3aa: CASSPGQGSYGYTF; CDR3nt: TGTGCCAGCAGCCCCGGACAGGGGAGTTATGGCTACACCTTC
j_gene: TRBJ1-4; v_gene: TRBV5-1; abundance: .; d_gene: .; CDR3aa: CASSLFAGEEKLFF; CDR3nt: TGCGCCAGCAGCTTGTTCGCCGGAGAAGAAAAACTGTTTTTT
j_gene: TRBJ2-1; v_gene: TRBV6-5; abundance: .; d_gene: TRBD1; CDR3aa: CASRHRGFSYNEQFF; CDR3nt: TGTGCCAGCAGACACAGGGGGTTTTCCTACAATGAGCAGTTCTTC
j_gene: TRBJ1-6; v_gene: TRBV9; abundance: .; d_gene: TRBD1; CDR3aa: CASSASSRDRVNSPLHF; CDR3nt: TGTGCCAGCAGCGCCTCCTCCCGGGACAGGGTTAATTCACCCCTCCACTTT
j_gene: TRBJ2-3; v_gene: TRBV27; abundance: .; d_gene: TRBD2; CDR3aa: CASHLAGSDTQYF; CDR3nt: TGTGCCAGCCACCTAGCGGGATCAGATACGCAGTATTTT
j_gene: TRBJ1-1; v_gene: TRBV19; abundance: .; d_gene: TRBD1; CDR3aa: CASSISTDRVTEAFF; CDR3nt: TGTGCCAGTAGTATATCCACGGACAGGGTTACTGAAGCTTTCTTT
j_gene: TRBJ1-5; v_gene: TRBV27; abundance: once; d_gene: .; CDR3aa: CASSLRGHNQPQHF; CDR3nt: TGTGCCAGCAGTTTACGGGGTCACAATCAGCCCCAGCATTTT
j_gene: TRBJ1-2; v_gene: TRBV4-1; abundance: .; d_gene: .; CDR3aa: CASSQRGRGSLGDYGYTF; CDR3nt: TGCGCCAGCAGCCAGCGGGGACGAGGGTCTCTGGGCGACTATGGCTACACCTTC
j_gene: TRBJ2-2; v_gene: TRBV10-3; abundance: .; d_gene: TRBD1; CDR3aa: CAIRMTGITGELFF; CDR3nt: TGTGCCATCAGGATGACAGGGATCACCGGGGAGCTGTTTTTT
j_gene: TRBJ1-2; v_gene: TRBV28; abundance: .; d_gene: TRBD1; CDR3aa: CASSRGQAYGYTF; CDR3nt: TGTGCCAGCAGTAGGGGACAGGCCTATGGCTACACCTTC
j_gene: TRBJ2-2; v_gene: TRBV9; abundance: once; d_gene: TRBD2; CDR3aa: CASSLRLAGVSGELFF; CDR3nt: TGTGCCAGCAGCCTTAGACTAGCGGGGGTCTCCGGGGAGCTGTTTTTT
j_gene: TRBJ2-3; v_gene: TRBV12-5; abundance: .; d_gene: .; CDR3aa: CASGLDTSTDTQYF; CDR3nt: TGTGCTAGTGGTTTGGACACCAGCACAGATACGCAGTATTTT
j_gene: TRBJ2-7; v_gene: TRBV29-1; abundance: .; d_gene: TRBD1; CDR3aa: CSVVPDRNSYEQYF; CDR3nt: TGCAGCGTTGTACCGGACAGGAACTCCTACGAGCAGTACTTC
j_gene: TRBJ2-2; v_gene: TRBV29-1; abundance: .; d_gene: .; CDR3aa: CSVEEIRRGNTGELFF; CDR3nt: TGCAGCGTTGAAGAAATTAGAAGGGGTAACACCGGGGAGCTGTTTTTT
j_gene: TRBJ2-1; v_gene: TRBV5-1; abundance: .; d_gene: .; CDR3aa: CASSLASARYNEQFF; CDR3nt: TGCGCCAGCAGCTTGGCGAGCGCGAGATACAATGAGCAGTTCTTC
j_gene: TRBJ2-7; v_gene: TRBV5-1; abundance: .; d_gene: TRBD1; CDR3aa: CASSASTGTGYDEQYF; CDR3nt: TGCGCCAGCAGCGCTAGTACCGGGACAGGGTATGACGAGCAGTACTTC
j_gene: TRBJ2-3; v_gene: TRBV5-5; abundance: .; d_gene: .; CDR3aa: CASTLGGSRGTQYF; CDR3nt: TGTGCCAGCACCCTGGGAGGGAGCAGGGGTACGCAGTATTTT
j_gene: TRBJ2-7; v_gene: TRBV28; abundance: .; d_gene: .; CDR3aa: CATTDSVSYEQYF; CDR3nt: TGTGCCACCACGGACAGCGTCTCCTACGAGCAGTACTTC
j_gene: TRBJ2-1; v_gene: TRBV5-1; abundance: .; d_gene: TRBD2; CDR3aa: CASSSTGTSGARKFF; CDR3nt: TGCGCCAGCAGCTCTACCGGGACTAGCGGAGCCCGGAAATTCTTC
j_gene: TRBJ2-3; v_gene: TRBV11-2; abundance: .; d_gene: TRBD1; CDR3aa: CASSQRDRDITDTQYF; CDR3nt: TGTGCCAGCAGCCAACGGGACAGGGACATCACAGATACGCAGTATTTT
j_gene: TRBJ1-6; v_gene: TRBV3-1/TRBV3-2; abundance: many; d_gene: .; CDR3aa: CASSQDYGHYNSPLHF; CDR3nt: TGTGCCAGCAGCCAAGATTACGGACACTATAATTCACCCCTCCACTTT
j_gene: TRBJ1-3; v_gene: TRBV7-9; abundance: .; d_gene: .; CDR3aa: CASSLDTGNTIYF; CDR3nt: TGTGCCAGCAGCTTAGACACTGGAAACACCATATATTTT
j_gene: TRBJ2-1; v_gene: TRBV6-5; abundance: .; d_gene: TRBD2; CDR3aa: CASRGLAGLNEQFF; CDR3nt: TGTGCCAGCAGAGGACTAGCAGGGCTTAATGAGCAGTTCTTC
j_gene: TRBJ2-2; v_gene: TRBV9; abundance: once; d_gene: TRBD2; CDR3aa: CASSVPASGGAGTGELFF; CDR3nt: TGTGCCAGCAGCGTACCGGCTAGCGGGGGGGCGGGCACCGGGGAGCTGTTTTTT
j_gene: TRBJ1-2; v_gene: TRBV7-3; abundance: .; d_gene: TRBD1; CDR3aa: CASSSTGAQDGYTF; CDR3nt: TGTGCCAGCAGCTCTACAGGGGCCCAGGATGGCTACACCTTC